This T cell receptor (beta chain) originates from a study of PD-1 blockade in classical Hodgkin lymphoma. Findings and limits, study-wide: TCR diversity at baseline was reported to be reduced in newly diagnosed patients relative to healthy donors.

CDR3 length equals 14 residues. Deletions cut 0 bases from V and 0 bases from J, with 5 bases between. The germline V gene has CDR1 SGHVS and CDR2 FQNEAQ. Comments on this clone: The antigen is unknown.

All patients relapsed after autologous stem cell transplantation, and brentuximab vedotin exposure varied. Complete response, partial response or progressive disease was each patient's best response. Measured with immunoSEQ multiplex PCR; TCRdb has only the in-frame clones, and not every one. The sample includes tens of thousands of clones, roughly 82% of them seen just once. Sequencing used peripheral blood mononuclear cells (PBMCs), obtained at baseline. The receptor was isolated from a human donor with classical Hodgkin lymphoma. The chain is built from TRBV7-8 and TRBJ1-2; D is unclear. CDR3 in amino acids: CASSLALSNYGYTF. Written as DNA, the CDR3 is TGTGCCAGCAGCTTAGCGTTATCTAACTATGGCTACACCTTC.